Listed below are T cell receptor beta chains from one sample, sequenced in a study of T cell changes during pregnancy in multiple sclerosis. TCRdb keeps only in-frame clones here, not all; method: immunoSEQ multiplex PCR. The top ten clones hold around 8% of a sample with more than 15,000 clones, 80% to 90% of them seen once. The sequencing used CD8+ T cells from peripheral blood mononuclear cells, collected in the second trimester of pregnancy. Receptors originate from a female donor in good health, enrolled as a control in a pregnancy study. Both conserved end residues are part of each CDR3. D genes are given only for firm matches. Clone size is stated in some rows and not others, as once, few, many or a class when expanded.

size	D	J	V	DNA	CDR3
once	NA	TRBJ2-3	TRBV7-9	TGTGCCAGCAGCTTAGAATCGTTGTGGGAGATGAGCACAGATACGCAGTATTTT	CASSLESLWEMSTDTQYF
NA	NA	TRBJ2-5	TRBV7-9	TGTGCCACCCCGGAGGTAGAGACCCAGTACTTC	CATPEVETQYF
few	NA	TRBJ2-7	TRBV19	TGTGCCAGTAGTATATTAAGGACAGAGCTCACCTACGAGCAGTACTTC	CASSILRTELTYEQYF
NA	TRBD1	TRBJ2-2	TRBV28	TGTGCCAGCAGTTCCGCCGACAGGGCCTTGAACACCGGGGAGCTGTTTTTT	CASSSADRALNTGELFF
NA	TRBD2	TRBJ2-7	TRBV29-1	TGCAGCTCCGGGACTAGGGGCGAGCAGTACTTC	CSSGTRGEQYF
NA	NA	TRBJ2-3	TRBV11-2	TGTGCCAGCAGCTTAGCTAGCCCCGCAGATACGCAGTATTTT	CASSLASPADTQYF
NA	NA	TRBJ2-7	TRBV11-3	TGTGCCAGCAGCTCTGACAGTGCCTACGAGCAGTACTTC	CASSSDSAYEQYF
NA	TRBD2	TRBJ2-1	TRBV19	TGTGCCAGTACGACTAGCGGGAGGGGGGATGAGCAGTTCTTC	CASTTSGRGDEQFF
once	NA	TRBJ1-1	TRBV5-1	TGCGCCAGCAGCTTGGCCCCTAGCCCCTCGAACACTGAAGCTTTCTTT	CASSLAPSPSNTEAFF
once	NA	TRBJ2-1	TRBV28	TGTGCCAGCAGTTTCCCACCACGCCGTCTAAACAATGAGCAGTTCTTC	CASSFPPRRLNNEQFF
NA	NA	TRBJ2-3	TRBV9	TGTGCCAGCAGCGTAGAGGGCCGCGGGGCAGATACGCAGTATTTT	CASSVEGRGADTQYF
NA	NA	TRBJ2-3	TRBV19	TGTGCCAGTAGCTTGACACCCACAGATACGCAGTATTTT	CASSLTPTDTQYF
NA	TRBD2	TRBJ2-7	TRBV19	TGTGCCAGTAGTATCACTAGCGGGGGGCCTACCTACGAGCAGTACTTC	CASSITSGGPTYEQYF
NA	TRBD1	TRBJ2-1	TRBV15	TGTGCCACCCTTGAACAGGGGGCGGGCTCCTACAATGAGCAGTTCTTC	CATLEQGAGSYNEQFF
NA	NA	TRBJ2-7	TRBV5-6	TGTGCCAGCAGCTTGGTGCGGCGTATAGGCGAGCAGTACTTC	CASSLVRRIGEQYF
NA	TRBD1	TRBJ2-2	TRBV7-9	TGTGCCAGCAGCTTACCTTCCGGGACAGGGTCCCGGGAAGGGTACGAGCTGTTTTTT	CASSLPSGTGSREGYELFF
once	TRBD2	TRBJ2-2	TRBV11-1	TGTGCCAGCAGCTTAGTTGGTAGCGGGGGGTCCGGGGAGCTGTTTTTT	CASSLVGSGGSGELFF
NA	TRBD1	TRBJ1-5	TRBV30	TGTGCCTGGACGGGACAGCCGTTCAATCAGCCCCAGCATTTT	CAWTGQPFNQPQHF
medium-sized	NA	TRBJ2-2	TRBV6-4	TGTGCCAGCAGTGAGGGTAGCGGGAACACCGGGGAGCTGTTTTTT	CASSEGSGNTGELFF
once	NA	TRBJ2-1	TRBV7-8	TGTGCCAGCAGCTTAGTACAGGTTTTTGGCTACTACAATGAGCAGTTCTTC	CASSLVQVFGYYNEQFF
once	NA	TRBJ2-2	TRBV19	TGTGCCAGTAGTTTTACCGGGTCCCCCGGGGAGCTGTTTTTT	CASSFTGSPGELFF
NA	TRBD1	TRBJ2-1	TRBV4-1	TGCGCCAGCAGCCAAGTCGTACCGGGACAGGGGGCGAATGAGCAGTTCTTC	CASSQVVPGQGANEQFF
NA	TRBD2	TRBJ2-1	TRBV15	TGTGCCACCAGCGGTATAGCGGGGCAATACAATGAGCAGTTCTTC	CATSGIAGQYNEQFF
once	TRBD1	TRBJ2-1	TRBV9	TGTGCCAGCAGCGTAACAGGGGGCAATGAGCAGTTCTTC	CASSVTGGNEQFF
NA	NA	TRBJ1-5	TRBV7-8	TGTGCCAGCAGCCCCGCGGGGGGGAACAATCAGCCCCAGCATTTT	CASSPAGGNNQPQHF
once	NA	TRBJ2-5	TRBV27	TGTGCCAGCAGTCCAGGGGGGAAGACCCAGTACTTC	CASSPGGKTQYF
few	TRBD1	TRBJ1-1	TRBV20-1	TGCAGTGCTTACAGGGGAGAAGCTTTCTTT	CSAYRGEAFF
NA	TRBD2	TRBJ2-7	TRBV6-1	TGTGCCAGCAGTGACGGGACAGCTAGCGGGAGCCCCTACGAGCAGTACTTC	CASSDGTASGSPYEQYF
NA	NA	TRBJ1-1	TRBV6-1	TGTGCCAGCAGTGATTTGGTAGGGGGTGGTCCGAGCACTGAAGCTTTCTTT	CASSDLVGGGPSTEAFF
NA	NA	TRBJ1-1	TRBV7-9	TGTGCCAGCAGCCCCGATGCCGGGATGAACACTGAAGCTTTCTTT	CASSPDAGMNTEAFF
NA	TRBD1	TRBJ1-4	TRBV2	TGTGCCAGCAGTACCGGACAGGGAAGATTTGAAAAACTGTTTTTT	CASSTGQGRFEKLFF
NA	TRBD2	TRBJ2-1	TRBV4-1	TGCGCCAGCAGCCAGCTTACCGGGACTAGGTTGTTCTTC	CASSQLTGTRLFF
NA	NA	TRBJ1-1	TRBV29-1	TGCAGCGTAACGGACAGATACACTGAAGCTTTCTTT	CSVTDRYTEAFF
NA	NA	TRBJ2-2	TRBV6-1	TGTGCCAGCAGTGAACCCGGGGGCACCGGGGAGCTGTTTTTT	CASSEPGGTGELFF
NA	NA	TRBJ1-2	TRBV5-6	TGTGCCAGCAGCTTGGGAAGGAGCCTCTATGGCTACACCTTC	CASSLGRSLYGYTF
NA	NA	TRBJ2-2	TRBV27	TGTGCCAGCAGTTTTAGGGGGAACACCGGGGAGCTGTTTTTT	CASSFRGNTGELFF
NA	TRBD2	TRBJ2-3	TRBV4-1	TGCGCCAGCAGCCAAGTGTGGCGGGAGCCCACAGATACGCAGTATTTT	CASSQVWREPTDTQYF
once	TRBD1	TRBJ2-2	TRBV19	TGTGCCAGTAGTATATATCTGGCAGGGGGCACCGGGGAGCTGTTTTTT	CASSIYLAGGTGELFF
NA	NA	TRBJ2-7	TRBV5-1	TGCGCCAGCAGCTTGAGAGTGGCGGGACCCTCCTACGAGCAGTACTTC	CASSLRVAGPSYEQYF
NA	TRBD1	TRBJ1-1	TRBV27	TGTGCCAGCAGTTTATCGGGGACAGGGATCGAAGCTTTCTTT	CASSLSGTGIEAFF
NA	TRBD1	TRBJ2-6	TRBV28	TGTGCCAGCAGTTTTTACGAGACAGGGGTGTTGCCTGGGGCCAACGTCCTGACTTTC	CASSFYETGVLPGANVLTF
NA	TRBD1	TRBJ1-1	TRBV19	TGTGCCAGTAGTCCAGGGGGCGTGTACACTGAAGCTTTCTTT	CASSPGGVYTEAFF
NA	TRBD1	TRBJ1-5	TRBV28	TGTGCCAGCAGTCTGGGACAGCTCAATCAGCCCCAGCATTTT	CASSLGQLNQPQHF
NA	NA	TRBJ2-7	TRBV27	TGTGCCAGCAGTTTGAGCCGGAGCTCCTACGAGCAGTACTTC	CASSLSRSSYEQYF
NA	TRBD1	TRBJ2-7	TRBV6-4	TGTGCCAGCAGTGCAGCAGGGGGCATATACGAGCAGTACTTC	CASSAAGGIYEQYF
few	NA	TRBJ2-5	TRBV23-1	TGCGCCAGCACACAAGAGACCCAGTACTTC	CASTQETQYF